This TCR beta chain was obtained from a study of blood T cell repertoires in COVID-19. Study summary: Some COVID-19 samples were acute and others convalescent; all came from the United States, Italy and Spain.

Per the original data handling: It was from reference gene primer amplification that nucleated cell counts were estimated. Measured with immunoSEQ multiplex PCR; TCRdb has only the in-frame clones, and not every one. The DNA gave D and trimming, while V, J and clone size come from that table. Here the sample spans some 260,000 clones, about 80% being singletons. Per germline, CDR1 SGHAT and CDR2 FQNNGV. The length of the CDR3 is 15 residues. The germline V and J ends were trimmed by 0 bases and 7 bases, with 10 bases remaining between them. This clone was observed a handful of times. The sequenced sample consisted of peripheral blood. The source is a woman aged 80 or older with active or convalescent COVID-19. The chain recombines TRBV11-2 with TRBJ1-6, with D possibly TRBD1 on 5 matching bases. CDR3 protein: CASSLDTTVNSPLHF. The DNA for the CDR3 is TGTGCCAGCAGCTTAGATACGACAGTAAATTCACCCCTCCACTTT.